Here is one TCR beta chain with its context. The entry originates in a study of control samples from healthy donors and cancer patients. TCRdb's copy holds only in-frame clones and misses some; the assay was immunoSEQ multiplex PCR. The sample yields about 130,000 clones, almost 95% seen once. From germline, CDR1 is SGHNT and CDR2 YENEEA. The CDR3 covers 13 residues. V was cut by 3 bases and J by 0 bases, with 3 bases left in between. The TCR originated in an elderly man with head and neck cancer. The chain recombines TRBV11-3 with TRBJ1-3; no clear D. Sequenced: PBMCs. The CDR3 is CASSLTSGNTIYF. In DNA, the CDR3 is TGTGCCAGCAGCTTGACCTCTGGAAACACCATATATTTT.